The clone carrying this T cell receptor (beta chain) was counted between two and nine times. This CDR3 has 14 amino acids. The V gene's germline CDR1 is KGHSH and CDR2 LQKENI. Trimming took off 6 bases at V and 6 bases at J, with 17 bases between the two ends. These data originate in a study of early T cells in non-severe SARS-CoV-2 infection. MiXCR, applied by TCRdb to the 5' RACE reads, yields one record per CDR3 protein. The table shows about 77,000 distinct CDR3 sequences, with roughly a sixth occurring only once. Input material: whole blood. This clonotype originated in an adult who was a healthcare worker with PCR-confirmed SARS-CoV-2 infection or an uninfected control (not recorded which). V gene TRBV18 combines with J gene TRBJ1-1; D is perhaps TRBD1 (5 bases). CDR3 DNA: TGTGCCAGCTCGGACCGGGACGGGGTCGCTGAAGCTTTCTTT. Residues: CASSDRDGVAEAFF.